A single sample is the source of the 29 T cell receptor beta chains below, sequenced in a study of identical twins. TCRdb processed the 5' RACE reads anew with MiXCR; each CDR3 protein has one entry. Of more than 600,000 distinct CDR3 sequences detected, over 15% appear once; the ten largest clones hold roughly 13%. These sequences were also reported in another study, on T cells expressing NK-cell markers.

Material: PBMCs. The receptors here all came from a woman younger than 35 in good health.

The rearrangement links TRBV6-1 to TRBJ1-1, with TRBD1 matching over 8 bases. Losses at the gene ends were 7 bases for V and 4 bases for J; bases not matched to a gene: 8. Germline loops: CDR1 MNHNS, CDR2 SASEGT. This CDR3 spans 14 amino acids. The DNA of the CDR3 is TGTGCCAGCACCCCCAGGGGGCCGGGCACTGAAGCTTTCTTT. Amino acids: CASTPRGPGTEAFF.

This clonotype was recorded many times. The rearrangement uses TRBV6-4 and TRBJ2-1; the match to TRBD2 covers 9 bases. Losses at the gene ends were 2 bases for V and 7 bases for J; bases not matched to a gene: 6. The CDR3 runs to 15 residues. CDR1 and CDR2 (germline): MRHNA, SNTAGT. The CDR3 DNA reads as TGTGCCAGCAGTGACGGGGGTAGCGGGAGTAATGAGCAGTTCTTC. Translation gives CASSDGGSGSNEQFF.

A few counts support this clonotype. The gene calls are TRBV6-5 and TRBJ1-5; D unresolved. V was shortened by 2 bases and J by 4 bases, with 12 bases between the two germline ends. CDR1 and CDR2 from the germline V gene are MNHEY and SVGAGI. This CDR3 has 15 residues. CDR3 DNA sequence: TGTGCCAGCAGTTACGGTCCTCTAGGAAATCAGCCCCAGCATTTT. The encoded protein is CASSYGPLGNQPQHF.

The V and J genes are TRBV2 and TRBJ2-5; D gene unclear. Germline V gene data show CDR1 as SNHLY and CDR2 as FYNNEI. Trimming took off 4 bases at V and 5 bases at J, with 14 bases between the two ends. The CDR3 spans 14 residues. The CDR3 loop reads CASSVGSLGETQYF. The CDR3, as DNA: TGTGCCAGCAGTGTCGGCTCCTTAGGGGAGACCCAGTACTTC.

The chain has TRBV11-3 and TRBJ2-1; 14 bases agree with TRBD2. Germline V gene lookup returns CDR1 SGHNT and CDR2 YENEEA. V shed 4 bases, J shed 9 bases, and the junction held 5 bases outside the gene matches. CDR3 length: 15 amino acids. CDR3 region: CASSSGTSGRVEQFF. Here the CDR3 DNA reads TGTGCCAGCAGCTCCGGGACTAGCGGGAGAGTTGAGCAGTTCTTC.

The V call is TRBV20-1, the J call TRBJ1-1; TRBD1 is a possible D gene (6 bases). V lost 6 bases and J 4 bases, leaving 12 bases between the germline ends. Germline assignment: CDR1 DFQATT and CDR2 SNEGSKA (reference sequence). The CDR3 has 12 amino acids. CDR3 protein: CSAAQGTTEAFF. DNA for the CDR3: TGCAGTGCCGCACAGGGTACCACTGAAGCTTTCTTT.

This clonotype has only a few counts. The J gene is TRBJ2-1, the V gene TRBV5-1, with D tentatively TRBD1 (8 bases). V dropped 1 base and J dropped 7 bases, with 15 bases sitting between them. Germline CDR1 reads SGHRS; CDR2 reads YFSETQ. This CDR3 has 15 amino acids. The CDR3 region has the DNA TGCGCCAGCAGCTTGACCGGACAGGGACTAAATGAGCAGTTCTTC. It yields the protein CASSLTGQGLNEQFF.

This clonotype was counted only a few times. The rearrangement joins TRBV12-3 or TRBV12-4 to TRBJ2-2; 9 nucleotides agree with TRBD1. The CDR3 is 20 residues long. V trimming: 5 bases; J trimming: 4 bases; junction bases outside the gene matches: 20. The CDR3 region has the DNA TGTGCCAGCAGTGCCCGTGACAGGGGGGAGGTAAAATGGGTCACCGGGGAGCTGTTTTTT. It yields the protein CASSARDRGEVKWVTGELFF.

V and J are TRBV28 and TRBJ2-1, with 10 bases that match TRBD2. The junction had 10 bases not matched to a gene; V was cut back by 5 bases and J by 15 bases. This CDR3 contains 13 residues. The germline gives CDR1 MDHEN, CDR2 SYDVKM. The CDR3 coding sequence is TGTGCCAGCAGTCCCCCGGCGACTAGCGGGTCGTTCTTC. Residues: CASSPPATSGSFF.

This clonotype was observed at least ten times. The chain has TRBV5-1 and TRBJ2-3, with 9 nucleotides matching TRBD2. The length of the CDR3 is 14 residues. CDR1 and CDR2 (germline): SGHRS, YFSETQ. Trimming removed 3 bases from V and 3 bases from J; junction bases left unmatched: 2. CDR3 DNA: TGCGCCAGCAGCTCGGGACTAGCTACAGATACGCAGTATTTT. It translates to CASSSGLATDTQYF.

This clonotype was recorded a few times. The J gene is TRBJ1-2, the V gene TRBV7-9; D is ambiguous. The length of the CDR3 is 13 residues. V was pared by 1 base and J by 7 bases, with 10 bases between. Germline V gene data show CDR1 as SEHNR and CDR2 as FQNEAQ (reference sequence). This CDR3 reads CASSLGIHPGYTF. For the CDR3, the DNA is TGTGCCAGCAGCTTAGGAATTCACCCTGGCTACACCTTC.

This rearrangement joins TRBV10-3 to TRBJ1-2, with D perhaps TRBD1 (6 bases). V lost 0 bases and J 4 bases, leaving 18 bases between the germline ends. CDR3 length: 17 amino acids. The V gene's germline CDR1 is ENHRY and CDR2 SYGVKD. Written as DNA, the CDR3 is TGTGCCATCAGTGAGTCGAAGGGCCGAGGGGGATTCTATGGCTACACCTTC. This translates into CAISESKGRGGFYGYTF.

This clonotype was counted only a few times. The genes are TRBV12-3 or TRBV12-4 and TRBJ2-1, with TRBD2 matching 11 bases. The CDR3 is 16 residues long. After removal of 3 bases from V and 6 bases from J, the junction contained 7 bases not matched to a gene. This chain's CDR3 is CASSFQLAGGFNEQFF. The CDR3, as DNA: TGTGCCAGCAGTTTTCAGCTAGCGGGGGGTTTCAATGAGCAGTTCTTC.

The chain links TRBV7-3 to TRBJ2-1; 8 positions match TRBD2. Germline assignment: CDR1 SGHTA and CDR2 FQGTGA. This CDR3 comprises 16 residues. J lost 6 bases, V lost 1 base, and 8 bases had no gene match. As DNA, the CDR3 is TGTGCCAGCAGCTTAAATCGGGGGGGGTCGCTCAATGAGCAGTTCTTC. Its protein is CASSLNRGGSLNEQFF. Based on the CDR3 plus reference TRBV7-3 and TRBJ2-1, the full variable domain is GAGVSQTPSNKVTEKGKYVELRCDPISGHTALYWYRQSLGQGPEFLIYFQGTGAADDSGLPNDRFFAVRPEGSVSTLKIQRTERGDSAVYLCASSLNRGGSLNEQFFGPGTRLTVL.

This clonotype has a handful of counts. This chain joins TRBV10-2 and TRBJ2-4; no definite D call. The CDR3 consists of 14 residues. The V end was cut by 4 bases, the J end by 5 bases, with 12 bases between. Germline assignment: CDR1 WSHSY and CDR2 SAAADI. The CDR3 loop reads CASSGQAHENIQYF. The CDR3 DNA sequence: TGCGCCAGCAGTGGTCAGGCGCATGAAAACATTCAGTACTTC.

The V gene is TRBV6-2 or TRBV6-3, the J gene TRBJ2-5; 8 nucleotides align to TRBD2. The trim removed 0 bases at V and 5 bases at J, leaving 8 bases unmatched. CDR1 and CDR2 from the germline V gene are MNHEY and SVGEGT. This CDR3 has 16 amino acids. The CDR3 region has the DNA TGTGCCAGCAGTTACTCGGTGGCTAGCGGGCGCGAGACCCAGTACTTC. Encoded protein: CASSYSVASGRETQYF.

A few counts support this clonotype. V is TRBV3-1 and J is TRBJ2-5; possibly TRBD2 for D (6 bases). The CDR3 has 16 residues. Germline CDR1 LGHDT, CDR2 YNNKEL (reference sequence). Trimming stripped 2 bases from V and 5 bases from J, with 18 bases between. The CDR3 DNA reads as TGTGCCAGCAGCCAATATCAGGCTAGCGTCGGGGAGACCCAGTACTTC. Encoded protein: CASSQYQASVGETQYF.

This clonotype was observed a handful of times. The genes are TRBV10-3 and TRBJ1-3, with TRBD1 identical over 7 bases. CDR3 size: 13 residues. V dropped 4 bases and J dropped 5; count of bases not matched to a gene: 2. Germline CDR1 and CDR2: ENHRY and SYGVKD. The CDR3 loop is CAISGDRRNTIYF. The CDR3 DNA follows: TGTGCCATCAGTGGGGACAGACGAAACACCATATATTTT.

This chain connects TRBV5-6 to TRBJ2-7, with D perhaps matching TRBD2 (6 bases). V lost 4 bases and J 10 bases, leaving 12 bases between the germline ends. Germline V gene lookup returns CDR1 SGHDT and CDR2 YYEEEE. The CDR3 is made up of 11 amino acids. CDR3 sequence (DNA): TGTGCCAGCAGCCGAGGGAGGTCCCAGTACTTC. Translated: CASSRGRSQYF.

In its sample, this clonotype was seen a few times. The chain combines TRBV15 with TRBJ2-7; D possibly uses TRBD1 or TRBD2 (5 bases each). V was trimmed by 8 bases and J by 6 bases, leaving 14 bases between them. The CDR3 has 12 residues. In germline, CDR1 is LNHNV, CDR2 YYDKDF (reference sequence). The CDR3 reads CATRGPTGEQYF. As DNA, the CDR3 is TGTGCCACCCGGGGCCCGACGGGCGAGCAGTACTTC.

This clonotype has just a few counts. The chain combines TRBV3-1 with TRBJ1-1, with unresolved D. CDR3 length: 13 residues. Germline V gene lookup returns CDR1 LGHDT and CDR2 YNNKEL (reference sequence). V lost 4 bases, J lost 1 base, and 7 bases lay in between. The CDR3 sequence: CASSRLRNTEAFF. The CDR3 DNA reads as TGTGCCAGCAGCCGTTTAAGGAACACTGAAGCTTTCTTT.

This clonotype was observed once. The V call is TRBV6-2 or TRBV6-3, the J call TRBJ1-1; D possibly corresponds to TRBD1 (6 bases). CDR3 length: 12 residues. Trimming pared 3 bases from V and 11 bases from J, leaving 13 bases between. Germline V gene data show CDR1 as MNHEY and CDR2 as SVGEGT. The CDR3 loop reads CASSYSTGRAFF. The CDR3 DNA is TGTGCCAGCAGTTATTCGACAGGAAGGGCTTTCTTT.

This clonotype has more than one count but fewer than ten. The V gene is TRBV2, the J gene TRBJ2-5; 10 positions match TRBD2. This CDR3 is 14 amino acids long. V dropped 3 bases and J dropped 5; count of bases not matched to a gene: 3. Germline lookup yields CDR1 SNHLY and CDR2 FYNNEI. CDR3 sequence: CASSDTSGDETQYF. The CDR3 DNA follows: TGTGCCAGCAGTGACACTAGCGGGGATGAGACCCAGTACTTC.

This clonotype was seen many times. This chain joins TRBV12-3 or TRBV12-4 and TRBJ2-7; TRBD1 aligns across 9 bases. The CDR3 has 13 residues. Trimming cost V 5 bases and J 4 bases; bases outside gene matches: 3. CDR3 region: CASSATGGYEQYF. For the CDR3, the DNA is TGTGCCAGCAGTGCGACAGGGGGTTACGAGCAGTACTTC.

The chain joins TRBV5-1 to TRBJ2-7, with 8 bases identical to TRBD2. Germline V gene sequence: CDR1 SGHRS, CDR2 YFSETQ. J gave up 7 bases and V 0 bases, and 21 bases lay outside the gene matches. The length of the CDR3 is 19 residues. CDR3 nucleotides: TGCGCCAGCAGCTTGGCCGGTAGCGGGACTTCCTATTATACGTTTGAGCAGTACTTC. Protein: CASSLAGSGTSYYTFEQYF.

The chain has TRBV9 and TRBJ2-3; TRBD1 or TRBD2 may be the D gene (5 bases each). This CDR3 is 15 amino acids long. In germline, CDR1 is SGDLS, CDR2 YYNGEE. Trimming removed 1 base from V and 3 bases from J, with 12 bases in between. In nucleotides, the CDR3 is TGTGCCAGCAGCGTAACGAGCGAGGGGACAGATACGCAGTATTTT. This translates into CASSVTSEGTDTQYF.

A few counts support this clonotype. V gene TRBV5-1 combines with J gene TRBJ2-2; 9 nucleotides line up with TRBD2. Trimming took 7 bases from V and 5 from J; bases not matched to a gene: 9. CDR3 size: 15 residues. Germline V gives CDR1 SGHRS, CDR2 YFSETQ. CDR3 sequence (DNA): TGCGCCAGCGCACGGACTAGCGCAGAAACCGGGGAGCTGTTTTTT. Translating gives CASARTSAETGELFF.

The DNA for the CDR3 is TGTGCCACCTCTCCGGGGGCATTTGAGACCCAGTACTTC. Its protein is CATSPGAFETQYF. The chain is built from TRBV24-1 and TRBJ2-5; perhaps D is TRBD1 or TRBD2 (6 bases each). V gave up 9 bases and J gave up 5 bases, with 15 bases separating them. Germline V CDR1 and CDR2: KGHDR, SFDVKD. There are 13 residues in the CDR3.

The chain recombines TRBV5-5 with TRBJ2-1, with D maybe TRBD2 (5 bases). Germline CDR1 SGHKS, CDR2 YYEKEE (reference sequence). This CDR3 comprises 15 residues. V dropped 5 bases and J dropped 4 bases, with 16 bases sitting between them. CDR3 amino acids: CASRPWERQYNEQFF. CDR3 coding DNA: TGTGCCAGCAGACCATGGGAGCGCCAATACAATGAGCAGTTCTTC.